A single sample gave rise to the 28 T cell receptor beta chains below, sequenced in a study of blood T cell repertoires in acute mononucleosis. General study findings and limits: Public beta motifs plus an AV5-AJ31 alpha motif appeared to drive GLC-BM selection.

Time point indicated: convalescence about 6 months (5-8 months) after acute presentation (visit 7). Measured with immunoSEQ multiplex PCR; TCRdb has only the in-frame clones, and not every one. The table lists 1,500 to 2,000 clones, less than 25% of them singletons, with over 20% in the top ten. This specimen consisted of EBV GLC epitope tetramer+ CD8+ T cells sorted from PBMCs, obtained during convalescence from infectious mononucleosis. Subset given: CD8 T cells binding tetramer with EBV BMLF1 280-288 peptide (GLC-BM). These receptors originate from a woman between 18 and 30 years old with infectious mononucleosis caused by EBV.

The chain uses TRBV4-3 and TRBJ2-1; D unclear. CDR3 size: 13 residues. Looked up from germline, CDR1 is LGHNA and CDR2 is YSLEER. V was shortened by 3 bases and J by 7 bases, with 10 bases between the two germline ends. The chain's CDR3 is CASSHVLGNEQFF. The CDR3 bases are TGCGCCAGCAGCCATGTGTTGGGAAATGAGCAGTTCTTC.

The rearrangement joins TRBV9 to TRBJ2-1; TRBD2 is a possible D gene (5 bases). Germline-derived CDR1 and CDR2 are SGDLS and YYNGEE. Between the trimmed V and J ends, which lost 5 bases and 4 bases, there was a span of 16 bases. The CDR3 covers 15 residues. CDR3 nucleotides: TGTGCCAGCAGGCCACTAGGGCGGACGTACAATGAGCAGTTCTTC. It codes for CASRPLGRTYNEQFF.

With regard to this clone: Given a far larger clone just one base away, this is likely a sequencing read error. V is TRBV29-1 and J is TRBJ2-5, with D perhaps matching TRBD1 or TRBD2 (6 bases each). The DNA matches TRBJ2-7 better at its end, which makes the J call doubtful. The germline V gene has CDR1 SQVTM and CDR2 ANQGSEA. CDR3 length: 13 residues. CDR3: CSGEGGEAYEQYF. CDR3 sequence (DNA): TGCAGCGGTGAGGGGGGCGAAGCCTACGAGCAGTACTTC.

This clone was seen a handful of times. This chain links TRBV2 with TRBJ2-2; 7 nucleotides align to TRBD2. The CDR3 runs 15 residues. After removal of 4 bases from V and 6 bases from J, the junction contained 8 bases not matched to a gene. Germline CDR1 SNHLY, CDR2 FYNNEI. The CDR3 is CASSGGLVLPGELFF. The CDR3 nucleotides are TGTGCCAGCAGTGGAGGACTAGTGCTTCCCGGGGAGCTGTTTTTT.

Points on this clone: A far larger clone is only one base removed, so a read error is likely. The sample carries other DNA sequences with the same CDR3. The chain couples TRBV4-1 to TRBJ1-5, with a weak D call TRBD1 (5 bases). CDR1 and CDR2 (germline): MGHRA, YSYEKL. V gave up 5 bases and J gave up 5 bases, with 19 bases separating them. The CDR3 extends over 16 amino acids. DNA of the CDR3: TGCGCCAGCAGCATTACCCCTGGACGGGACTATCAGCCCCAGCATTTT. It codes for CASSITPGRDYQPQHF.

This clone came up a few times. The CDR3 DNA follows: TGCGCCAGCCAAGTGTGGGGAAATGAGCAGTTCTTC. Translating gives CASQVWGNEQFF. V is TRBV4-3 and J is TRBJ2-1; no firm D call. The V end was cut by 8 bases, the J end by 7 bases, with 12 bases between. This CDR3 is built from 12 residues. Germline CDR1 and CDR2: LGHNA and YSLEER.

As for this clone: This likely traces to a read error, being one base from a far larger clone. The chain recombines TRBV29-1 with TRBJ1-1; 9 bases align to TRBD1. J was trimmed by 1 base and V by 6 bases; bases with no gene match: 3. This CDR3 has 13 residues. The germline V gene encodes CDR1 SQVTM and CDR2 ANQGSEA. The CDR3 is CSVGGQGNTEAFF. The CDR3 region has the DNA TGCAGCGTGGGGGGACAGGGGAACACTGAAGCTTTCTTT.

This clone was seen a handful of times. This likely came from a read error, as a far larger clone is one base away. Other DNA sequences from this sample encode an identical CDR3 as well. The gene calls are TRBV29-1 and TRBJ1-1, with 8 nucleotides matching TRBD1. Germline CDR1 is SQVTM and CDR2 is ANQGSEA. The CDR3 covers 13 residues. CDR3 DNA: TGCCGCGTGGGGGGACAGGCGAACACTGAAGCTTTCTTT. Amino acid sequence: CRVGGQANTEAFF. Full variable domain (outside the CDR3, taken from reference TRBV29-1 and TRBJ1-1): SAVISQKPSRDICQRGTSLTIQCQVDSQVTMMFWYRQQPGQSLTLIATANQGSEATYESGFVIDKFPISRPNLTFSTLTVSNMSPEDSSIYLCRVGGQANTEAFFGQGTRLTVV.

This clone was seen at least ten times. This sequence joins TRBV2 and TRBJ2-1; D is perhaps TRBD2 (5 bases). The CDR3 is made up of 15 amino acids. Trimming removed 7 bases at V and 9 bases at J, with 22 bases between. CDR1 and CDR2 (germline): SNHLY, FYNNEI. The DNA of the CDR3 is TGTGCCAGCACCCAAGGTCATGGAGACGGGATTGAGCAGTTCTTC. As protein: CASTQGHGDGIEQFF.

This chain connects TRBV6-6 to TRBJ1-2, with no clear D. Trimming removed 7 bases at V and 6 bases at J, with 12 bases between. The CDR3 has 12 residues. Germline V gene lookup returns CDR1 MNHNY and CDR2 SVGAGI (reference sequence). In DNA, the CDR3 is TGTGCCAGCACCCCCTCAGGTGATGGCTACACCTTC. Translated: CASTPSGDGYTF.

The chain combines TRBV29-1 with TRBJ2-3; D possibly uses TRBD1 or TRBD2 (5 bases each). The germline V gene encodes CDR1 SQVTM and CDR2 ANQGSEA. There are 13 residues in the CDR3. Trimming removed 4 bases from V and 10 bases from J, with 18 bases in between. DNA of the CDR3: TGCAGCGTTGCCGGGACCCGCACAGTTTCGCAGTATTTT. This encodes CSVAGTRTVSQYF.

The chain links TRBV20-1 to TRBJ1-2; D gene ambiguous. This CDR3 spans 8 amino acids. Germline V CDR1 and CDR2: DFQATT, SNEGSKA (reference sequence). The CDR3 protein is CTETCLTF. In nucleotides, the CDR3 is TGCACAGAAACTTGTCTCACCTTC.

This clone was counted many times. The V gene is TRBV11-2, the J gene TRBJ1-2; 9 nucleotides align to TRBD1. V gave up 1 base and J gave up 6 bases; unmatched junction bases: 0. Germline-derived CDR1 and CDR2 are SGHAT and FQNNGV. The CDR3 contains 13 residues. The CDR3 sequence is CASSLGQGDGYTF. The CDR3, as DNA: TGTGCCAGCAGCTTAGGACAGGGGGATGGCTACACCTTC.

This clone was detected a few times. A far larger clone is one base from this, pointing to a likely read error. Other DNA sequences in this sample translate to the same CDR3. This sequence joins TRBV11-2 and TRBJ2-3, with 10 bases fitting TRBD2. This CDR3 region has 15 residues. With V trimmed by 1 base and J by 6 bases, 4 bases remained unmatched. CDR1 SGHAT and CDR2 FQNNGV come from the germline V gene. The chain's CDR3 is CASSLGSGRGDTQYF. As DNA, the CDR3 is TGTGCCAGCAGCTTAGGGAGCGGGAGGGGTGATACGCAGTATTTT.

Details on this clone: A read error is possible here, since a much larger clone lies one base away. The V and J genes are TRBV29-1 and TRBJ1-1, with D possibly TRBD1 on 5 matching bases. CDR1 is SQVTM, CDR2 ANQGSEA, per germline. This CDR3 contains 13 residues. The CDR3 spells CSVGGEANSEAFF. The CDR3 DNA reads TGCAGCGTGGGGGGAGAGGCGAACTCTGAAGCTTTCTTT.

J is TRBJ2-2 and V is TRBV29-1; D may be TRBD2 (5 bases). V was shortened by 1 base and J by 13 bases, with 19 bases between the two germline ends. This CDR3 is built from 14 residues. The germline CDR1 and CDR2 sequences are SQVTM and ANQGSEA. CDR3 bases: TGCAGCGTTGAAGGATTGAACACCGGGGAGCTGCTGTTTTTT. Translated: CSVEGLNTGELLFF.

This clone has a handful of counts. The germline gene is not matched at one end of the junction; a read error may be the cause. This chain links TRBV7-8 with TRBJ1-2; maybe TRBD1 (5 bases). The CDR3 covers 16 residues. Germline V gene sequence: CDR1 SGHVS, CDR2 FQNEAQ. The CDR3 sequence: CASSLALGGPSYGYTF. CDR3 coding DNA: TGTGCCAGCAGTTTAGCGCTTGGGGGACCCAGCTATGGCTACACCTTC.

The chain is built from TRBV5-6 and TRBJ1-4, with D possibly matching TRBD1 (6 bases). The CDR3 totals 16 residues. Germline CDR1 is SGHDT and CDR2 is YYEEEE. V was pared by 0 bases and J by 7 bases, with 16 bases between. The CDR3 here is CASSLGAGAICEKLFF. CDR3 coding DNA: TGTGCCAGCAGCTTGGGGGCAGGGGCCATTTGTGAAAAACTGTTTTTT.

This clone rates as medium-sized. The same CDR3 can be traced to other DNA sequences in this sample. This chain links TRBV28 with TRBJ2-7, with D perhaps TRBD2 (6 bases). This CDR3 is built from 16 residues. Deletions cut 1 base from V and 2 bases from J, with 15 bases between. CDR1 and CDR2 from the germline V gene are MDHEN and SYDVKM. In nucleotides, the CDR3 is TGTGCCAGCAGTTTATCGATAGCGGCTACAGCCTACGAGCAGTACTTC. Protein sequence: CASSLSIAATAYEQYF.

This clone turned up a few times. The chain joins TRBV5-6 to TRBJ2-7; 7 bases fit TRBD1. This CDR3 is built from 15 residues. The ends lost 6 bases at V and 6 bases at J; junction bases unmatched: 15. Per the germline V gene, CDR1 is SGHDT and CDR2 is YYEEEE. The CDR3: CASNLGQILPGEQYF. The CDR3 region has the DNA TGTGCCAGCAACCTGGGACAGATCCTGCCGGGCGAGCAGTACTTC.

Notes on this clone: This is likely an artifact of a read error, given a far larger clone one base away. CDR3 protein: CGVEGEGAGDTF. The CDR3 DNA reads TGCGGCGTTGAAGGGGAGGGGGCTGGGGACACCTTC. The V and J genes are TRBV29-1 and TRBJ1-2; TRBD1 aligns across 7 bases. Looked up from germline, CDR1 is SQVTM and CDR2 is ANQGSEA. The CDR3 consists of 12 residues.

The chain recombines TRBV4-1 with TRBJ2-7; TRBD1 matches at 8 bases. Unmatched junction bases numbered 8, after V lost 4 bases and J lost 3 bases. CDR3 size: 15 residues. Germline-derived CDR1 and CDR2 are MGHRA and YSYEKL. Here the CDR3 DNA reads TGCGCCAGCAGCCCCGGGACAGGCTCATTCTACGAGCAGTACTTC. This translates into CASSPGTGSFYEQYF.

A few counts support this clone. A far more abundant clone sits one base away, making this likely a read error. The chain recombines TRBV5-7 with TRBJ2-7; no clear D gene. TRBV5-7 has ORF status, its function being uncertain. Deletions cut 3 bases from V and 3 bases from J, with 4 bases between. The CDR3 is 11 residues long. CDR3 region: CASSWNYEQYF. Here the CDR3 DNA reads TGTGCCAGCAGCTGGAACTACGAGCAGTACTTC.

About this clone itself: This sequence is one base from a far larger clone and is likely a read error. The genes are TRBV5-1 and TRBJ2-1; D is unresolved. Germline V gene sequence: CDR1 SGHRS, CDR2 YFSETQ. The CDR3 has 11 amino acids. The V gene lost 3 bases and the J gene lost 10 bases, with 8 bases spanning the gap. This CDR3 reads CASSWNYEQFF. The CDR3 region has the DNA TGCGCCAGCAGCTGGAACTACGAGCAGTTCTTC.

Points on this clone: This may be a read error, as it is one base from a much larger clone. The chain recombines TRBV29-1 with TRBJ1-1; D is perhaps TRBD1 (5 bases). This CDR3 has 13 residues. Germline V gene lookup returns CDR1 SQVTM and CDR2 ANQGSEA. Trimming left V 6 bases short and J 4 bases short, with 15 bases between. CDR3 residues: CSVGGLAITEAFF. The CDR3 DNA reads as TGCAGCGTGGGGGGACTGGCGATCACTGAAGCTTTCTTT.

In this sample, this clone turned up many times. Other DNA sequences in this sample translate to the same CDR3. The chain recombines TRBV14 with TRBJ2-7; 12 bases map to TRBD2. The germline V gene encodes CDR1 SGHDN and CDR2 FVKESK. This CDR3 is built from 15 residues. V shed 6 bases and J 3 bases; nucleotides not matched to a gene: 6. CDR3 in amino acids: CASSPTSGSIYEQYF. In DNA form, the CDR3 reads TGTGCCAGCAGTCCGACTAGCGGGAGTATCTACGAGCAGTACTTC.

About this clone: The likely explanation is a read error, given a far larger clone one base away. The V gene is TRBV28, the J gene TRBJ2-7; D gene uncertain. Germline values: CDR1 MDHEN, CDR2 SYDVKM. This CDR3 has 13 residues. The CDR3 DNA reads TGTTCCAGCAGTTCGCACAACTCCTACGAGCAGTACTTC. Its translation is CSSSSHNSYEQYF.

Worth noting for this clone: A single base separates this from a much larger clone, so it may be a read error. Other DNA sequences in the same sample also yield this CDR3. The chain couples TRBV29-1 to TRBJ1-2, with 7 positions matching TRBD1. This CDR3 region has 12 residues. Germline loops: CDR1 SQVTM, CDR2 ANQGSEA. The J segment lost 12 bases and the V segment lost 6 bases, leaving 13 bases of the junction unmatched. As DNA, the CDR3 is TGCAGCGTGTACGGGGAGGGGGCGGGGGACACCTTC. The encoded protein is CSVYGEGAGDTF.